The source of this TCR beta chain is a study of blood T cell repertoires in COVID-19 (dated by TCRdb to the early 2020s). At the level of the whole study: Collaborator samples came from the United States, Italy and Spain and covered acute and convalescent phases of COVID-19. The prospective study material was composed of cDNA or gDNA derived from T cells, B-cell-depleted T cells, or PBMCs. Subjects who had been exposed to COVID-19, were actively infected with it, or had recovered from it provided the deeply sampled blood TCRbeta repertoires that made up the dataset. The repertoires were released in a freely available public database intended as a resource for research on the immune response to SARS-CoV-2. Samples were obtained from the ongoing ImmuneRACE study (first 160 participants) and from about 1,300 subjects provided by 6 global collaborators. A de-identified subject ID, COVID-19 status, age in years and sex were almost always included in the sample metadata. Where available, HLA class I and class II types were taken from metadata supplied by the sample provider and were not determined by assay-based typing. The full study reports these points: The amount of clinical and demographic metadata varied by source and participant and was provided uncurated.

The immunoSEQ Assay, a bias-controlled multiplex PCR, was used to amplify TCRbeta CDR3 regions from genomic DNA. In the source study's methods: The number of nucleated cells in each sample was estimated from the amplification of reference gene primers within the assay. To quantify the absolute abundance of each unique TCRbeta CDR3 rearrangement, sequence reads were collapsed and filtered. For each sample, productive Simpson clonality was calculated by taking the square root of Simpson's diversity index across productive rearrangements. The source is immuneACCESS, and TCRdb retained only in-frame sequences with V and J called. Part of the clones is not carried over; for the studies checked, unresolved V genes explain less than half of this, and the remainder is unexplained. That table supplies the V and J calls and clone size; D and trimming were determined from the DNA. The sample has around 72,000 clones on record, about 81% of them singletons. In total, the top ten clones hold 18% of the sample.

The CDR3 has 11 amino acids, counting the end cysteine and phenylalanine. Just CDR3 DNA is preserved here, 33 bases in frame from base 1. Trimming takes 6 bases from V and 7 bases from J, and the germline ends sit 9 bases apart. A note on this clone: Its antigen is currently not known. No much larger clone is present one base from it, and per-base qualities are unavailable.

Collaborating institutions collected whole blood in K2EDTA tubes following their own protocols. Collaborator samples were shipped for TCRbeta analysis as frozen whole blood, isolated PBMCs, or DNA extracted from either sample type. What was sequenced was peripheral blood. The V gene is TRBV23-1 and the J gene is TRBJ1-1, with the D gene too uncertain to name. TRBV23-1 is an open reading frame whose function is uncertain. This receptor was taken from a human donor in a cohort sampled during active COVID-19. The CDR3 is CASSYWSEAFF. The nucleotide sequence reads as follows: TGCGCCAGCAGCTATTGGAGTGAAGCTTTCTTT.